This TCR beta chain was captured by sequencing in a study of T cell changes during pregnancy in multiple sclerosis. Clones were read by immunoSEQ multiplex PCR, and TCRdb kept only the in-frame ones, dropping some. The table includes under 70,000 clones, roughly 91% detected once. The sample consisted of peripheral blood, taken in the third trimester of pregnancy. The clonotype originates from a female donor in good health, enrolled as a control in a pregnancy study.

The CDR3 loop reads CASSLGSANEKLFF. The CDR3 region has the DNA TGCGCCAGCAGCTTGGGCTCAGCTAATGAAAAACTGTTTTTT. The chain links TRBV5-1 to TRBJ1-4, with no clear D. This CDR3 spans 14 amino acids. Germline CDR1 SGHRS, CDR2 YFSETQ. The germline V and J ends were trimmed by 0 bases and 3 bases, with 6 bases remaining between them. Based on the CDR3 plus reference TRBV5-1 and TRBJ1-4, the full variable domain is KAGVTQTPRYLIKTRGQQVTLSCSPISGHRSVSWYQQTPGQGLQFLFEYFSETQRNKGNFPGRFSGRQFSNSRSEMNVSTLELGDSALYLCASSLGSANEKLFFGSGTQLSVL.